The clone carrying this TCR beta chain was seen more than once but under ten times. The antigen is undetermined. The sample is drawn from a study of blood T cells in healthy people across ages. Findings of the study overall: Long-lived donors exceeded aged donors in naive CD4+ cells and diversity.

In germline, CDR1 is MDHEN, CDR2 SYDVKM. This CDR3 is 14 amino acids long. Using a J-beta primer mix together with a sample-barcoded 5' primer, a second PCR was run for roughly 6 to 12 cycles. Every cDNA molecule bore a tag from a template-switch adaptor containing 12 random nucleotides. Via MiXCR, TCRdb re-called the 5' RACE reads, giving one row per CDR3 protein. This table has approximately 800,000 distinct CDR3 sequences, around a quarter appearing once. The same data also contributed to another study, on T cells of mothers and their children. From that study: RNA was extracted, and all of it went into cDNA synthesis at 1.5 ug per 15 ul. Overlap ran slightly, non-significantly higher for related than unrelated mother-child pairs.

The sample taken for sequencing was blood. This receptor was identified in a boy aged 5 to 17 in good health. V usage is TRBV28 and J usage is TRBJ2-1; the match to TRBD2 covers 11 bases. The end of the DNA aligns better with TRBJ2-5, so the J call may be wrong. The CDR3 DNA sequence: TGTGCCAGCAGCCGTAGCGGGAGGGAAGAGACCCAGTACTTC. Protein: CASSRSGREETQYF.